This T cell receptor (beta chain) was sequenced in a study of blood T cell repertoires in COVID-19. Turning to the study itself: Specimens from acute and convalescent COVID-19 originated in the United States, Italy and Spain. PBMCs, B-cell-depleted T cells, or T cells provided the cDNA or gDNA that made up the material.

As originally analysed: Scientists estimated how many nucleated cells there were by amplifying reference gene primers. Repertoires were generated with immunoSEQ multiplex PCR, while TCRdb's copy carries only in-frame clones and drops some. V and J calls and clone size are copied from that table; D and trimming were computed from the DNA. The table shows around 150,000 clones, with roughly 84% occurring only once. The CDR3 contains 15 residues. V shed 0 bases and J shed 2 bases, with 9 bases lying between them. Per germline, CDR1 SGHNT and CDR2 YYREEE (reference sequence). In terms of age and location, participants ranged from roughly 18 to 89 years and lived in about 25 US areas.

The TCR sequence derives from a man between 65 and 85 years old who had been exposed to COVID-19. The sample taken for sequencing was PBMCs or T cells enriched from blood (not recorded which). The gene calls are TRBV5-4 and TRBJ1-3; TRBD1 might be the D (6 bases). The CDR3 DNA follows: TGTGCCAGCAGCTTGGAAGGGGGAACTGGAAACACCATATATTTT. Amino acid sequence: CASSLEGGTGNTIYF.